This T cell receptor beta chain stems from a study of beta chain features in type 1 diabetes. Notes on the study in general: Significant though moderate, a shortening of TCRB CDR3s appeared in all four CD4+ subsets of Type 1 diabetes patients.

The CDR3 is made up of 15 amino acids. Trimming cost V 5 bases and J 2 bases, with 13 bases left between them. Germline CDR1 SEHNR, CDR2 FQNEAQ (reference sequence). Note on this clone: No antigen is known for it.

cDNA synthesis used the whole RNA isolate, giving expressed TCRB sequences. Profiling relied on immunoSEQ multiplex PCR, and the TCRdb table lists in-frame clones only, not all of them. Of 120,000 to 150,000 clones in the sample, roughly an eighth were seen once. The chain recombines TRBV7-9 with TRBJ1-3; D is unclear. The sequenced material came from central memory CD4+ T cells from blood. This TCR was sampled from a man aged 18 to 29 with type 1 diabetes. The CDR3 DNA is TGTGCCAGCAGCACCGCACCGCTAACTGGAAACACCATATATTTT. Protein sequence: CASSTAPLTGNTIYF.